This entry describes one T cell receptor (beta chain). Recruits, aged about 18 to 95 years, lived in around 24 US areas. This entry belongs to a study of blood T cell repertoires in COVID-19. About the research overall: From the United States, Italy and Spain came samples of acute and convalescent COVID-19.

Clones were read by immunoSEQ multiplex PCR, and TCRdb kept only the in-frame ones, dropping some. Here the sample spans 340,000 or so clones, 80% to 90% being singletons. The sequencing sample was made of PBMCs or T cells enriched from blood (not recorded which). This TCR was sampled from a woman in her 40s with acute COVID-19.

For the CDR3, the DNA is TGTGCCAGTAGAATAGCGGGGATCTACAATGAGCAGTTCTTC. This gives the protein CASRIAGIYNEQFF. The rearrangement joins TRBV7-8 to TRBJ2-1, with 8 bases lining up with TRBD2. The CDR3 covers 14 residues. Trimming at V came to 9 bases and at J to 3 bases, leaving 7 bases not matched to a gene. Germline CDR1 is SGHVS and CDR2 is FQNEAQ.